This TCR beta chain derives from a study of shared clonotypes between healthy human individuals. Study outcomes and limitations: Four donors held about 5% of naive CD4 clonotypes in common.

About this clone: Its antigen remains unidentified.

This CDR3 has 13 amino acids. The ends lost 4 bases at V and 7 bases at J; junction bases unmatched: 2. CDR1 is SQVTM, CDR2 ANQGSEA, per germline. The sorted-subset replicate PCRs were given 150 to 200 ng DNA, which is some 29,000 T cell genomes. Measured with immunoSEQ multiplex PCR; TCRdb has only the in-frame clones, and not every one. The sample lists millions of clones; roughly nine tenths were seen once. The rearrangement uses TRBV29-1 and TRBJ2-1, with 12 bases lining up with TRBD1. The clonotype comes from a man aged 18 to 29 in good health. The material sequenced was naive CD4+ T cells sorted from blood. Indicated subset: CD45RA+ positively selected. CDR3: CSVGDRGLNEQFF. The CDR3 DNA is TGCAGCGTTGGGGACAGGGGGCTTAATGAGCAGTTCTTC.